One and the same sample provided the 27 T cell receptor beta chains below, sequenced in a study of PD-1 blockade in classical Hodgkin lymphoma. This table comes from immunoSEQ multiplex PCR, and its TCRdb copy is limited to in-frame clones, with some not included. The sample lists tens of thousands of clones, 70% to 80% seen once, with 19% in the top ten. The time point was: cycle 4 day 1 (C4D1), after about 6 weeks of nivolumab. Relapse was seen in all patients after autologous stem cell transplantation, and brentuximab vedotin exposure was variable. This specimen was peripheral blood mononuclear cells (PBMCs), taken before the fourth cycle of nivolumab. These receptors all stem from a human donor with classical Hodgkin lymphoma.

The rearrangement joins TRBV30 to TRBJ1-2; a weak D match, TRBD1 (5 bases). The CDR3 is made up of 11 amino acids. V was clipped by 3 bases and J by 3 bases, with 5 bases between them. Germline-derived CDR1 and CDR2 are GTSNPN and SVGIG (reference sequence). CDR3 amino acids: CAWRGDYGYTF. CDR3 DNA sequence: TGTGCCTGGAGGGGGGACTATGGCTACACCTTC.

This clone was seen more than once but under ten times. The chain links TRBV19 to TRBJ2-4, with 9 bases matching TRBD1. Germline values: CDR1 LNHDA, CDR2 SQIVND (reference sequence). The junction had 8 bases not matched to a gene; V was cut back by 5 bases and J by 0 bases. This CDR3 has 17 amino acids. CDR3 amino acids: CASSWTGASIAKNIQYF. The CDR3 DNA sequence: TGTGCCAGTAGTTGGACAGGGGCGAGCATAGCCAAAAACATTCAGTACTTC.

This chain uses TRBV18 with TRBJ2-7; D gene ambiguous. V gave up 0 bases and J gave up 7 bases, with 10 bases separating them. The germline V gene encodes CDR1 KGHSH and CDR2 LQKENI. This CDR3 is built from 13 residues. CDR3 coding DNA: TGTGCCAGCTCACCACCGTCGTTTAAAGAGCAGTACTTC. This sequence encodes CASSPPSFKEQYF.

Only one count was recorded for this clone. This chain uses TRBV30 with TRBJ1-3; 9 positions agree with TRBD1. Trimming at V came to 5 bases and at J to 2 bases, leaving 4 bases not matched to a gene. Germline CDR1 is GTSNPN and CDR2 is SVGIG (reference sequence). The CDR3 runs to 14 residues. The CDR3 coding sequence is TGTGCCTGGTTAGGGGACAGGGCTGGAAACACCATATATTTT. This sequence encodes CAWLGDRAGNTIYF. The variable domain in full, with the rest retrieved from reference TRBV30 and TRBJ1-3, is SQTIHQWPATLVQPVGSPLSLECTVEGTSNPNLYWYRQAAGRGLQLLFYSVGIGQISSEVPQNLSASRPQDRQFILSSKKLLLSDSGFYLCAWLGDRAGNTIYFGEGSWLTVV.

The gene calls are TRBV11-2 and TRBJ1-4; D not resolved. With 1 base removed from V and 5 bases from J, the gap between germline ends came to 14 bases. Germline CDR1 reads SGHAT; CDR2 reads FQNNGV. The CDR3 is 16 amino acids. Written as DNA, the CDR3 is TGTGCCAGCAGCTTAGGGTATAGGCAGTTAAATGAAAAACTGTTTTTT. Its protein is CASSLGYRQLNEKLFF. Drawing the rest from reference TRBV11-2 and TRBJ1-4, the complete variable domain is EAGVAQSPRYKIIEKRQSVAFWCNPISGHATLYWYQQILGQGPKLLIQFQNNGVVDDSQLPKDRFSAERLKGVDSTLKIQPAKLEDSAVYLCASSLGYRQLNEKLFFGSGTQLSVL.

This chain uses TRBV5-1 with TRBJ1-1; TRBD1 might be the D (5 bases). V dropped 3 bases and J dropped 4 bases, with 13 bases sitting between them. CDR1 is SGHRS and CDR2 is YFSETQ in the germline V gene. This CDR3 comprises 14 residues. Here the CDR3 reads CASSSTGGTTEAFF. The CDR3 coding sequence is TGCGCCAGCAGCTCTACTGGAGGGACCACTGAAGCTTTCTTT.

The chain uses TRBV9 and TRBJ2-3; TRBD2 aligns across 8 bases. V shed 3 bases, J shed 4 bases, and the junction held 4 bases outside the gene matches. The CDR3 is 14 amino acids. CDR1 is SGDLS, CDR2 YYNGEE, per germline. As DNA, the CDR3 is TGTGCCAGCAGCGATCTAGCGGGCGCAGATACGCAGTATTTT. This sequence encodes CASSDLAGADTQYF.

V gene TRBV5-1 combines with J gene TRBJ1-1; 7 bases match TRBD1. The CDR3 is made up of 14 amino acids. V gave up 0 bases and J gave up 10 bases; unmatched junction bases: 9. Germline V gives CDR1 SGHRS, CDR2 YFSETQ. The CDR3 loop reads CASSLDQGDLGAFF. The CDR3 nucleotides are TGCGCCAGCAGCTTGGATCAGGGGGATTTAGGAGCTTTCTTT.

The V gene is TRBV19, the J gene TRBJ2-1; D is possibly TRBD1 (7 bases). The CDR3 length is 15 residues. Germline V CDR1 and CDR2: LNHDA, SQIVND (reference sequence). V was trimmed by 7 bases and J by 4 bases, leaving 17 bases between them. CDR3 coding DNA: TGTGCCAGTAAGGGGCAGGGGGGTTTATACAATGAGCAGTTCTTC. Translation: CASKGQGGLYNEQFF.

This clone was seen a single time. This chain links TRBV27 with TRBJ1-2; unclear D gene. Germline CDR1 MNHEY, CDR2 SMNVEV (reference sequence). The germline V and J ends were trimmed by 8 bases and 1 base, with 8 bases remaining between them. The CDR3 runs to 12 residues. In DNA form, the CDR3 reads TGTGCCAGCTCACCGAGTAACTATGGCTACACCTTC. Protein: CASSPSNYGYTF.

The CDR3 region is CATSRERMNTEAFF. CDR3 DNA: TGTGCCACCAGCAGGGAACGGATGAACACTGAAGCTTTCTTT. The chain is built from TRBV15 and TRBJ1-1; D gene uncertain. V dropped 3 bases and J dropped 0 bases, with 8 bases sitting between them. The CDR3 contains 14 residues. Germline V gene sequence: CDR1 LNHNV, CDR2 YYDKDF (reference sequence).

V gene TRBV11-3 combines with J gene TRBJ2-3; TRBD2 agrees at 16 bases. J was trimmed by 6 bases and V by 5 bases; bases with no gene match: 8. This CDR3 is 17 amino acids long. The germline CDR1 and CDR2 sequences are SGHNT and YENEEA. This CDR3 is CASSAGLAGGSMDTQYF. CDR3 DNA sequence: TGTGCCAGCAGCGCGGGACTAGCGGGAGGGTCTATGGATACGCAGTATTTT.

V gene TRBV30 combines with J gene TRBJ2-1, with 8 bases fitting TRBD2. In germline, CDR1 is GTSNPN, CDR2 SVGIG (reference sequence). CDR3 length: 15 residues. V gave up 8 bases and J gave up 0 bases; unmatched junction bases: 9. In DNA form, the CDR3 reads TGTGCCGGGTCCCTAGCGGGCCACTCCTACAATGAGCAGTTCTTC. This encodes CAGSLAGHSYNEQFF.

The V gene is TRBV18, the J gene TRBJ2-6; D not certain. Germline CDR1 and CDR2: KGHSH and LQKENI. V was cut by 3 bases and J by 4 bases, with 7 bases left in between. The length of the CDR3 is 14 residues. CDR3 protein: CASSPLPGANVLTF. The DNA of the CDR3 is TGTGCCAGCTCACCCCTACCCGGGGCCAACGTCCTGACTTTC.

This chain joins TRBV29-1 and TRBJ2-7; 7 positions agree with TRBD1. V lost 7 bases, J lost 5 bases, and 5 bases stayed unmatched. Germline CDR1 reads SQVTM; CDR2 reads ANQGSEA. This CDR3 has 11 residues. CDR3: CSATGLNEQYF. In nucleotides, the CDR3 is TGCAGCGCGACAGGGTTAAACGAGCAGTACTTC.

The chain joins TRBV5-4 to TRBJ1-3, with TRBD1 identical over 9 bases. This CDR3 region has 16 residues. The germline V gene encodes CDR1 SGHNT and CDR2 YYREEE (reference sequence). The ends lost 3 bases at V and 2 bases at J; junction bases unmatched: 6. CDR3 in amino acids: CASSSRTGATGNTIYF. CDR3 sequence (DNA): TGTGCCAGCAGCTCCCGGACAGGGGCAACTGGAAACACCATATATTTT.

Only a few counts were recorded for this clone. This CDR3 is also generated by other DNA sequences in the sample. The chain links TRBV5-1 to TRBJ2-5; a possible D gene is TRBD2 (5 bases). With 2 bases removed from V and 2 bases from J, the gap between germline ends came to 13 bases. CDR1 and CDR2 from the germline V gene are SGHRS and YFSETQ. This CDR3 comprises 15 residues. Here the CDR3 reads CASSFSPGGQETQYF. The CDR3 DNA reads as TGCGCCAGCAGCTTTTCCCCCGGAGGACAAGAGACCCAGTACTTC.

This chain uses TRBV9 with TRBJ2-5; D tentatively fits TRBD1 or TRBD2 (7 bases each). Trimming took 3 bases from V and 5 from J, leaving 20 bases between them. Germline V gene lookup returns CDR1 SGDLS and CDR2 YYNGEE. The CDR3 sequence is 16 residues long. CDR3 nucleotide sequence: TGTGCCAGCAGCGCATATGGACAGGCCGGGGGGGAGACCCAGTACTTC. The encoded protein is CASSAYGQAGGETQYF.

CDR3 loop: CASYGTGLEGYTF. CDR3 sequence (DNA): TGTGCCAGTTACGGGACAGGGTTAGAGGGCTACACCTTC. J is TRBJ1-2 and V is TRBV19; 9 positions match TRBD1. CDR3 length: 13 amino acids. The junction had 9 bases not matched to a gene; V was cut back by 8 bases and J by 8 bases. Per germline, CDR1 LNHDA and CDR2 SQIVND (reference sequence).

The chain joins TRBV6-5 to TRBJ2-5; unclear D gene. This CDR3 spans 11 amino acids. Germline CDR1 reads MNHEY; CDR2 reads SVGAGI. Trimming removed 0 bases at V and 6 bases at J, with 2 bases between. The CDR3 DNA follows: TGTGCCAGCAGTTACTCGAAGACCCAGTACTTC. Protein: CASSYSKTQYF.

The chain combines TRBV9 with TRBJ2-6; D is possibly TRBD1 (6 bases). Trimming took off 3 bases at V and 4 bases at J, with 8 bases between the two ends. The CDR3 extends over 14 amino acids. The V gene's germline CDR1 is SGDLS and CDR2 YYNGEE. Here the CDR3 DNA reads TGTGCCAGCAGCGCAGGGGCCGGGGCCAACGTCCTGACTTTC. Encoded protein: CASSAGAGANVLTF.

The V and J genes are TRBV13 and TRBJ1-1; D is ambiguous. CDR3 length equals 14 residues. V was trimmed by 3 bases and J by 0 bases, leaving 8 bases between them. CDR1 is PRHDT, CDR2 FYEKMQ, per germline (reference sequence). The CDR3 is CASSFVTVNTEAFF. The CDR3 DNA is TGTGCCAGCAGCTTCGTCACTGTGAACACTGAAGCTTTCTTT.

The chain has TRBV14 and TRBJ1-6, with no clear D. The CDR3 totals 16 residues. Germline values: CDR1 SGHDN, CDR2 FVKESK. V lost 0 bases to trimming and J lost 6 bases, with 12 bases between them. CDR3 region: CASSQDRASTNSPLHF. CDR3 DNA sequence: TGTGCCAGCAGCCAAGATAGGGCCTCGACTAATTCACCCCTCCACTTT.

The V and J genes are TRBV28 and TRBJ1-2, with 10 bases aligning to TRBD1. CDR3 length equals 16 residues. With V trimmed by 3 bases and J by 8 bases, 12 bases remained unmatched. Looked up from germline, CDR1 is MDHEN and CDR2 is SYDVKM. The chain's CDR3 is CASSFGVRGQGNGYTF. CDR3 nucleotide sequence: TGTGCCAGCAGTTTCGGGGTTAGGGGACAGGGGAACGGCTACACCTTC.

The chain links TRBV19 to TRBJ1-2; D not resolved. Between the trimmed V and J ends, which lost 6 bases and 8 bases, there was a span of 10 bases. The CDR3 sequence is 11 residues long. CDR1 and CDR2 (germline): LNHDA, SQIVND (reference sequence). CDR3 loop: CASRTLSGYTF. As DNA, the CDR3 is TGTGCCAGTAGAACTTTATCAGGCTACACCTTC.

The chain couples TRBV5-1 to TRBJ2-2; tentative D call: TRBD1 (5 bases). Germline CDR1 is SGHRS and CDR2 is YFSETQ. The CDR3 is 14 amino acids. Trimming removed 4 bases from V and 1 base from J, with 8 bases in between. In DNA, the CDR3 is TGCGCCAGCAGCCCAACAGGGAACACCGGGGAGCTGTTTTTT. As protein: CASSPTGNTGELFF.

The V gene is TRBV6-5, the J gene TRBJ2-7, with 9 bases that match TRBD1. Germline V CDR1 and CDR2: MNHEY, SVGAGI. The CDR3 runs to 14 residues. J gave up 4 bases and V 6 bases, and 7 bases lay outside the gene matches. The CDR3 bases are TGTGCCAGCAGCCAGGCGACAGGGGGGTACGAGCAGTACTTC. Its translation: CASSQATGGYEQYF.